This TCR beta chain was documented in a study of metastatic and nonmetastatic thyroid tumors. All patients reached thyroid surgery having received no treatment beforehand. General study results and limits: As reported, TCR beta diversity in blood and tumor was significantly higher in malignant thyroid tumors than in benign nodules.

TCRdb recomputed clones from the PCR reads via MiXCR. Among roughly 22,000 clones, approximately 40% were seen once, and the ten largest hold 20% to 25%. A word on this clone: The antigen is undetermined.

This CDR3 has 13 amino acids. In germline, CDR1 is SGHAT, CDR2 FQNNGV. Trimming left V 1 base short and J 4 bases short, with 6 bases between. The chain links TRBV11-2 to TRBJ2-3, with D unresolved. This clonotype was sampled from a male donor with papillary thyroid cancer or a benign thyroid nodule (not recorded which). Some clones in this sample may be carry-over from other donors' samples. Sequencing input: blood. The CDR3 DNA reads as TGTGCCAGCAGCTTAGGTGGACCAGATACGCAGTATTTT. Translated: CASSLGGPDTQYF. The full variable domain, in which reference TRBV11-2 and TRBJ2-3 provide the parts outside the CDR3, is EAGVAQSPRYKIIEKRQSVAFWCNPISGHATLYWYQQILGQGPKLLIQFQNNGVVDDSQLPKDRFSAERLKGVDSTLKIQPAKLEDSAVYLCASSLGGPDTQYFGPGTRLTVL.